The next 32 T cell receptor beta chains were all read from a single sample in a study of T cell responses to AZD1222 COVID-19 vaccine. TCRdb's copy holds only in-frame clones and misses some; the assay was immunoSEQ multiplex PCR. Of around 140,000 clones listed, approximately 90% are singletons. Here the sequenced sample was peripheral blood, taken 28 days after the second AZD1222 dose. Every receptor here comes from an adult who received the AZD1222 COVID-19 vaccine.

V is TRBV9 and J is TRBJ1-3; D is perhaps TRBD1 (5 bases). The V end was cut by 1 base, the J end by 4 bases, with 12 bases between. CDR3 size: 15 residues. Germline CDR1 is SGDLS and CDR2 is YYNGEE. CDR3 sequence (DNA): TGTGCCAGCAGCGTACAGGGTTTTAGAGGAAACACCATATATTTT. It yields the protein CASSVQGFRGNTIYF. The full variable domain, rest sourced from reference TRBV9 and TRBJ1-3, is DSGVTQTPKHLITATGQRVTLRCSPRSGDLSVYWYQQSLDQGLQFLIQYYNGEERAKGNILERFSAQQFPDLHSELNLSSLELGDSALYFCASSVQGFRGNTIYFGEGSWLTVV.

The chain carries TRBV7-9 and TRBJ1-5; TRBD1 aligns across 7 bases. This CDR3 contains 16 residues. The ends lost 2 bases at V and 0 bases at J; junction bases unmatched: 4. CDR1 and CDR2 from the germline V gene are SEHNR and FQNEAQ (reference sequence). The CDR3 loop reads CASSLYTGDSNQPQHF. CDR3 nucleotides: TGTGCCAGCAGCTTATACACAGGGGATAGCAATCAGCCCCAGCATTTT.

This clone has a single count. The rearrangement uses TRBV6-5 and TRBJ1-4; TRBD1 agrees at 11 bases. Looked up from germline, CDR1 is MNHEY and CDR2 is SVGAGI. The CDR3 consists of 15 residues. J gave up 7 bases and V 0 bases, and 1 base lay outside the gene matches. CDR3 in DNA: TGTGCCAGCAGTTACTCAGGACAGGGGGCTGAAAAACTGTTTTTT. This sequence encodes CASSYSGQGAEKLFF.

About this clone itself: One junction end does not reproduce the germline sequence, and a read error may be involved. The chain's CDR3 is CASSFMEDTEAFF. DNA for the CDR3: TGCGCCAGCAGCTTCATGGAAGACACGGAAGCTTTCTTT. The chain has TRBV5-1 and TRBJ1-1; D not certain. The V gene's germline CDR1 is SGHRS and CDR2 YFSETQ. The CDR3 contains 13 residues.

The chain employs TRBV9 and TRBJ2-1, with D perhaps TRBD1 or TRBD2 (5 bases each). This CDR3 spans 15 amino acids. V shed 2 bases and J shed 8 bases, with 17 bases lying between them. Germline CDR1 is SGDLS and CDR2 is YYNGEE. The DNA for the CDR3 is TGTGCCAGCAGCGTGAGTGGGAGAAGGGACGATGAGCAGTTCTTC. It specifies CASSVSGRRDDEQFF.

This chain joins TRBV5-1 and TRBJ1-1; 7 bases line up with TRBD1. CDR3 length: 16 residues. The ends lost 2 bases at V and 5 bases at J; junction bases unmatched: 12. Germline CDR1 and CDR2: SGHRS and YFSETQ. The DNA for the CDR3 is TGCGCCAGCAGCTTAGTAGGGGGCGCGTTAAATACTGAAGCTTTCTTT. It yields the protein CASSLVGGALNTEAFF.

The chain joins TRBV5-1 to TRBJ1-1; TRBD1 agrees at 9 bases. This CDR3 is built from 18 residues. Germline CDR1 is SGHRS and CDR2 is YFSETQ. The junction had 13 bases not matched to a gene; V was cut back by 0 bases and J by 4 bases. The CDR3 DNA is TGCGCCAGCAGCTTGGGGCCCGATTTGGGACAGGGAGTCACTGAAGCTTTCTTT. Amino acid sequence: CASSLGPDLGQGVTEAFF.

V is TRBV4-1 and J is TRBJ1-4; D remains unclear. Germline V CDR1 and CDR2: MGHRA, YSYEKL. The V end lost 2 bases, the J end lost 12 bases, and 13 bases lay between the germline ends. The length of the CDR3 is 13 residues. CDR3: CASSQILPSQLFF. The CDR3 coding sequence is TGCGCCAGCAGCCAAATCTTGCCGTCCCAACTGTTTTTT.

The genes are TRBV10-3 and TRBJ2-1, with 12 bases aligning to TRBD2. The CDR3 is 16 residues long. The trim removed 1 base at V and 8 bases at J, leaving 6 bases unmatched. The germline CDR1 and CDR2 sequences are ENHRY and SYGVKD. The CDR3 DNA sequence: TGTGCCATCAGTGAGTTGTGGACTAGCGGGAAGTATGAGCAGTTCTTC. This gives the protein CAISELWTSGKYEQFF.

With respect to this clone: Other DNA variants within this sample encode the same CDR3. The J gene is TRBJ1-2, the V gene TRBV6-2 or TRBV6-3; no clear D. V was shortened by 0 bases and J by 7 bases, with 6 bases between the two germline ends. The CDR3 sequence is 12 residues long. The germline V gene encodes CDR1 MNHEY and CDR2 SVGEGT. The CDR3 DNA sequence: TGTGCCAGCAGTTACTCGACTGGTGGCTACACCTTC. This gives the protein CASSYSTGGYTF.

V gene TRBV5-1 combines with J gene TRBJ2-5; the D call may be TRBD1 or TRBD2 (5 bases each). This CDR3 region has 15 residues. V shed 4 bases and J shed 1 base, with 14 bases lying between them. CDR1 is SGHRS and CDR2 is YFSETQ in the germline V gene. CDR3: CASSPGTGIQETQYF. Written as DNA, the CDR3 is TGCGCCAGCAGCCCCGGGACGGGGATCCAAGAGACCCAGTACTTC.

V gene TRBV25-1 combines with J gene TRBJ2-4, with 7 nucleotides matching TRBD1. This CDR3 has 17 amino acids. The J segment lost 0 bases and the V segment lost 4 bases, leaving 9 bases of the junction unmatched. Germline V lookup: CDR1 MGHDK, CDR2 SYGVNS. For the CDR3, the DNA is TGTGCCAGCAGTGGGGTTGAAGGGGGCGCAGCCAAAAACATTCAGTACTTC. Translated: CASSGVEGGAAKNIQYF.

V usage is TRBV13 and J usage is TRBJ1-1; no clear D. The ends were cut back, 0 bases at V and 2 bases at J, with 10 bases in the middle. CDR1 PRHDT and CDR2 FYEKMQ come from the germline V gene (reference sequence). There are 15 residues in the CDR3. CDR3 sequence (DNA): TGTGCCAGCAGCTTAGGCCTCGCGGGAAACACTGAAGCTTTCTTT. It is translated as CASSLGLAGNTEAFF.

This chain joins TRBV7-6 and TRBJ2-6; TRBD2 might be the D (5 bases). This CDR3 has 15 amino acids. Germline CDR1 is SGHVS and CDR2 is FNYEAQ. Trimming took off 7 bases at V and 2 bases at J, with 12 bases between the two ends. The CDR3 region has the DNA TGTGCCAGCACCCCGGGATCTGCTGGGGCCAACGTCCTGACTTTC. This codes for CASTPGSAGANVLTF.

This sequence joins TRBV6-5 and TRBJ1-5; unclear D gene. The CDR3 is 13 residues long. The V gene lost 4 bases and the J gene lost 9 bases, with 13 bases spanning the gap. The germline V gene encodes CDR1 MNHEY and CDR2 SVGAGI. The CDR3: CASSSPPGRPQHF. CDR3 DNA sequence: TGTGCCAGCAGTTCCCCCCCTGGCAGGCCCCAGCATTTT.

The chain joins TRBV5-1 to TRBJ1-1, with a tentative D call TRBD1 (5 bases). The CDR3 sequence is 14 residues long. Germline V gene lookup returns CDR1 SGHRS and CDR2 YFSETQ. Between the trimmed V and J ends, which lost 4 bases and 1 base, there was a span of 11 bases. The CDR3: CASSLPGANTEAFF. The CDR3, as DNA: TGCGCCAGCAGCCTCCCTGGGGCGAACACTGAAGCTTTCTTT.

The count of this clone is one. The chain employs TRBV27 and TRBJ1-1, with a tentative D call TRBD1 (5 bases). The germline V gene has CDR1 MNHEY and CDR2 SMNVEV (reference sequence). This CDR3 is 11 amino acids long. Trimming shortened V by 8 bases and J by 6 bases, and 10 bases separated the two germline ends. The CDR3 DNA reads TGTGCCAGCGGGGACGGGGCTGAAGCTTTCTTT. This translates into CASGDGAEAFF.

The gene calls are TRBV5-1 and TRBJ1-3; D remains unclear. Germline V gene data show CDR1 as SGHRS and CDR2 as YFSETQ. The V and J ends lost 2 bases and 4 bases respectively, with 16 bases between them. The CDR3 is made up of 16 amino acids. DNA for the CDR3: TGCGCCAGCAGCTTTGAGCCTCGGGCGGCCGGAAACACCATATATTTT. Protein product: CASSFEPRAAGNTIYF.

This chain joins TRBV11-2 and TRBJ1-4; D is possibly TRBD1 (6 bases). Trimming left V 5 bases short and J 8 bases short, with 21 bases between. CDR1 is SGHAT, CDR2 FQNNGV, per germline. The CDR3 totals 16 residues. Here the CDR3 DNA reads TGTGCCAGCAGCCCCCTCCGATCCTCGGGGGCCGAAAAACTGTTTTTT. This codes for CASSPLRSSGAEKLFF.

The chain has TRBV7-9 and TRBJ1-4; TRBD1 matches at 7 bases. Per germline, CDR1 SEHNR and CDR2 FQNEAQ (reference sequence). J gave up 4 bases and V 5 bases, and 4 bases lay outside the gene matches. This CDR3 comprises 14 residues. The CDR3 DNA sequence: TGTGCCAGCAGCCGGGACAGTTTTAATGAAAAACTGTTTTTT. Translating it yields CASSRDSFNEKLFF.

The V gene is TRBV28, the J gene TRBJ1-4; possibly TRBD1 for D (6 bases). CDR1 MDHEN and CDR2 SYDVKM come from the germline V gene. The CDR3 consists of 13 residues. The V and J ends lost 2 bases and 6 bases respectively, with 7 bases between them. CDR3 in DNA: TGTGCCAGCAGTTTACGGGGGCATGAAAAACTGTTTTTT. Its protein product is CASSLRGHEKLFF. Based on the CDR3 plus reference TRBV28 and TRBJ1-4, the full variable domain is DVKVTQSSRYLVKRTGEKVFLECVQDMDHENMFWYRQDPGLGLRLIYFSYDVKMKEKGDIPEGYSVSREKKERFSLILESASTNQTSMYLCASSLRGHEKLFFGSGTQLSVL.

This clone was seen just once. This chain's CDR3 is CASSSPGSTNTEAFF. CDR3 coding DNA: TGTGCCAGCAGCTCCCCGGGCAGCACGAACACTGAAGCTTTCTTT. The chain joins TRBV7-9 to TRBJ1-1; D gene unclear. CDR1 and CDR2 (germline): SEHNR, FQNEAQ (reference sequence). CDR3 length equals 15 residues. Trimming removed 4 bases from V and 1 base from J, with 13 bases in between. The full variable domain, rest sourced from reference TRBV7-9 and TRBJ1-1, is DTGVSQNPRHKITKRGQNVTFRCDPISEHNRLYWYRQTLGQGPEFLTYFQNEAQLEKSRLLSDRFSAERPKGSFSTLEIQRTEQGDSAMYLCASSSPGSTNTEAFFGQGTRLTVV.

The rearrangement uses TRBV9 and TRBJ1-3, with a tentative D call TRBD1 (5 bases). V was clipped by 3 bases and J by 7 bases, with 20 bases between them. CDR1 is SGDLS and CDR2 is YYNGEE in the germline V gene. The CDR3 covers 16 residues. CDR3 sequence: CASSEGWDLGVNTIYF. The CDR3 DNA sequence: TGTGCCAGCAGCGAGGGTTGGGACCTCGGTGTTAACACCATATATTTT. The full variable domain, rest sourced from reference TRBV9 and TRBJ1-3, is DSGVTQTPKHLITATGQRVTLRCSPRSGDLSVYWYQQSLDQGLQFLIQYYNGEERAKGNILERFSAQQFPDLHSELNLSSLELGDSALYFCASSEGWDLGVNTIYFGEGSWLTVV.

This sequence joins TRBV19 and TRBJ2-5; D possibly uses TRBD1 or TRBD2 (6 bases each). Between the trimmed V and J ends, which lost 6 bases and 5 bases, there was a span of 16 bases. The CDR3 sequence is 14 residues long. Per the germline V gene, CDR1 is LNHDA and CDR2 is SQIVND (reference sequence). This CDR3 reads CASSAPGAGETQYF. CDR3 bases: TGTGCCAGTAGCGCTCCGGGGGCCGGGGAGACCCAGTACTTC.

The chain joins TRBV10-3 to TRBJ1-4; 10 nucleotides agree with TRBD1. V was pared by 6 bases and J by 8 bases, with 6 bases of the junction left unmatched. The CDR3 sequence is 14 residues long. Germline V lookup: CDR1 ENHRY, CDR2 SYGVKD. The CDR3 DNA follows: TGTGCCATCAGAGCCGGGACAGGGGCAGAAAAACTGTTTTTT. It codes for CAIRAGTGAEKLFF.

V gene TRBV7-3 combines with J gene TRBJ1-2, with 7 bases aligning to TRBD1. CDR1 SGHTA and CDR2 FQGTGA come from the germline V gene. The CDR3 is 14 amino acids. V trimming: 4 bases; J trimming: 6 bases; junction bases outside the gene matches: 8. CDR3 bases: TGTGCCAGCAGCTCCGACCGGGACAGTAATGGCTACACCTTC. It codes for CASSSDRDSNGYTF.

This chain uses TRBV7-2 with TRBJ2-1; TRBD2 might be the D (6 bases). The CDR3 is 13 amino acids. Germline CDR1 SGHTA, CDR2 FQGNSA. Deletions cut 5 bases from V and 3 bases from J, with 8 bases between. The chain's CDR3 is CASSRTIYNEQFF. CDR3 nucleotides: TGTGCCAGCAGCCGGACTATCTACAATGAGCAGTTCTTC. Combining the CDR3 with reference TRBV7-2 and TRBJ2-1 gives the whole variable domain GAGVSQSPSNKVTEKGKDVELRCDPISGHTALYWYRQSLGQGLEFLIYFQGNSAPDKSGLPSDRFSAERTGGSVSTLTIQRTQQEDSAVYLCASSRTIYNEQFFGPGTRLTVL.

This clone has a single count. The chain uses TRBV5-4 and TRBJ2-2, with 7 bases aligning to TRBD1. Trimming at V came to 9 bases and at J to 5 bases, leaving 4 bases not matched to a gene. The CDR3 has 12 amino acids. CDR1 SGHNT and CDR2 YYREEE come from the germline V gene (reference sequence). For the CDR3, the DNA is TGTGCCACCACACAGGGGACCGGGGAGCTGTTTTTT. Protein sequence: CATTQGTGELFF.

This chain links TRBV11-2 with TRBJ2-2; D is ambiguous. The CDR3 contains 13 residues. With 4 bases removed from V and 0 bases from J, the gap between germline ends came to 3 bases. Germline values: CDR1 SGHAT, CDR2 FQNNGV. CDR3 protein: CASSYTNTGELFF. The CDR3 nucleotides are TGTGCCAGCAGCTACACGAACACCGGGGAGCTGTTTTTT.

This chain connects TRBV27 to TRBJ2-2; 7 nucleotides match TRBD1. The CDR3 is 14 residues long. V lost 6 bases, J lost 6 bases, and 7 bases stayed unmatched. CDR1 MNHEY and CDR2 SMNVEV come from the germline V gene (reference sequence). CDR3: CASSDRVASGELFF. The CDR3, as DNA: TGTGCCAGCAGCGACAGGGTTGCTTCCGGGGAGCTGTTTTTT.

In this sample, this clone turned up once. The gene calls are TRBV30 and TRBJ2-3; no reliable D call. The CDR3 is 12 amino acids. Germline loops: CDR1 GTSNPN, CDR2 SVGIG (reference sequence). V dropped 5 bases and J dropped 6 bases, with 12 bases sitting between them. The CDR3: CAWERLGDTQYF. For the CDR3, the DNA is TGTGCCTGGGAGAGGTTAGGTGATACGCAGTATTTT. The full variable domain, its missing parts supplied by reference TRBV30 and TRBJ2-3, is SQTIHQWPATLVQPVGSPLSLECTVEGTSNPNLYWYRQAAGRGLQLLFYSVGIGQISSEVPQNLSASRPQDRQFILSSKKLLLSDSGFYLCAWERLGDTQYFGPGTRLTVL.

The chain recombines TRBV3-1 (or the pseudogene TRBV3-2) with TRBJ1-2; no clear D. Per the germline V gene, CDR1 is LGHDT and CDR2 is YNNKEL (reference sequence). V lost 0 bases and J lost 5, with 7 bases in between. The length of the CDR3 is 13 residues. CDR3 loop: CASSQEGAYGYTF. CDR3 bases: TGTGCCAGCAGCCAAGAGGGAGCTTATGGCTACACCTTC.